This T cell receptor (beta chain) comes out of a study of T-cell reconstitution after alpha-beta-depleted transplantation in children. The study, taken as a whole, reports: The origin of alpha-beta T cells about two months after transplant was reportedly several hundred expanded graft clones. The origin of high day-60 TCRbeta diversity in some patients lay in surviving recipient T cells and thymic progenitors. Newly made T cells mostly supplied T-cell counts and diversity one year after transplant.

This clonotype was found many times. Antigen: not known. During its preparation, the TCRbeta library received unique molecular identifiers. Via MiXCR, TCRdb re-called the PCR reads, giving one row per CDR3 protein. The table records fewer than 350,000 distinct CDR3 sequences, 10% of them present only once. V gave up 3 bases and J gave up 0 bases; unmatched junction bases: 5. This CDR3 has 15 amino acids. Germline V gene lookup returns CDR1 DFQATT and CDR2 SNEGSKA (reference sequence). Sequenced material: PBMCs, taken before TCRalphabeta/CD19-depleted stem cell transplant. The sequence came from a boy younger than two with acute myeloid leukemia, due to receive a stem cell transplant. The J gene is TRBJ2-7, the V gene TRBV20-1, with 10 nucleotides matching TRBD1. The CDR3 region is CSASDRGRSSYEQYF. The CDR3, as DNA: TGCAGTGCTAGTGACAGGGGGCGCAGCTCCTACGAGCAGTACTTC.